These 14 T cell receptor beta chains share one sample of origin, sequenced in a study of blood T cell repertoires in COVID-19. Only in-frame clones appear in the TCRdb table, and some are missing; sequencing was by immunoSEQ multiplex PCR. This sample has approximately 150,000 clones, with approximately 90% found just once. Sequenced material: peripheral blood. Every receptor here comes from a woman in her fifties or sixties with active or convalescent COVID-19.

The V gene is TRBV4-2, the J gene TRBJ2-5; D may be TRBD2 (6 bases). The CDR3 has 15 amino acids. In germline, CDR1 is LGHNA, CDR2 YNFKEQ. Trimming pared 2 bases from V and 5 bases from J, leaving 15 bases between. CDR3 in amino acids: CASSQSRGAPETQYF. For the CDR3, the DNA is TGTGCCAGCAGCCAATCGCGGGGCGCCCCCGAGACCCAGTACTTC.

V usage is TRBV6-5 and J usage is TRBJ2-7, with TRBD2 as a possible D gene (6 bases). The CDR3 is 12 amino acids. Trimming stripped 6 bases from V and 7 bases from J, with 13 bases between. Germline loops: CDR1 MNHEY, CDR2 SVGAGI. CDR3 DNA: TGTGCCAGCAGGAGAGGGGCGGGGGAGCAGTACTTC. This codes for CASRRGAGEQYF.

This chain connects TRBV5-1 to TRBJ1-1, with D unclear. Per the germline V gene, CDR1 is SGHRS and CDR2 is YFSETQ. The CDR3 is 14 residues long. V lost 4 bases to trimming and J lost 1 base, with 11 bases between them. CDR3: CASSTRVENTEAFF. Here the CDR3 DNA reads TGCGCCAGCAGCACCCGAGTTGAGAACACTGAAGCTTTCTTT.

J is TRBJ1-2 and V is TRBV10-1, with TRBD1 identical over 7 bases. The CDR3 consists of 14 residues. Germline values: CDR1 WNHNN, CDR2 SYGVQD (reference sequence). V lost 0 bases and J lost 8; bases outside the gene matches: 6. CDR3 nucleotides: TGCGCCAGCAGTGAGTCGCAGGGGGTGGGCGGCTACACCTTC. Encoded protein: CASSESQGVGGYTF.

The chain uses TRBV28 and TRBJ1-6; 7 nucleotides line up with TRBD1. The ends lost 6 bases at V and 7 bases at J; junction bases unmatched: 6. The CDR3 contains 14 residues. Germline V lookup: CDR1 MDHEN, CDR2 SYDVKM. The CDR3 coding sequence is TGTGCCAGCAGGCCGGGACAGTACAATTCACCCCTCCACTTT. It specifies CASRPGQYNSPLHF.

The count of this clone is one. The rearrangement links TRBV9 to TRBJ1-3; D unclear. The V gene lost 0 bases and the J gene lost 4 bases, with 8 bases spanning the gap. The length of the CDR3 is 14 residues. Germline V lookup: CDR1 SGDLS, CDR2 YYNGEE. The CDR3 region is CASSVEGEGNTIYF. CDR3 DNA sequence: TGTGCCAGCAGCGTAGAGGGAGAAGGAAACACCATATATTTT.

The chain employs TRBV6-6 and TRBJ2-7; 9 nucleotides line up with TRBD1. The germline V gene encodes CDR1 MNHNY and CDR2 SVGAGI (reference sequence). Trimming removed 2 bases from V and 3 bases from J; junction bases left unmatched: 8. The CDR3 length is 16 residues. The CDR3 spells CASSYIPGQGLYEQYF. CDR3 bases: TGTGCCAGCAGTTACATTCCGGGACAGGGCCTCTACGAGCAGTACTTC.

V gene TRBV5-1 combines with J gene TRBJ2-1; TRBD2 aligns across 12 bases. Germline values: CDR1 SGHRS, CDR2 YFSETQ. Unmatched junction bases numbered 8, after V lost 5 bases and J lost 11 bases. The CDR3 totals 14 residues. The CDR3 DNA reads as TGCGCCAGCAGGACCGGGACTAGCGGGCTCCAGCAGTTCTTC. Translation gives CASRTGTSGLQQFF.

CDR3 coding DNA: TGTGCCAGCAGCGTAGACGGGAGTTCAGATACGCAGTATTTT. As protein: CASSVDGSSDTQYF. The chain carries TRBV9 and TRBJ2-3, with a possible D match to TRBD2 (6 bases). Germline V gives CDR1 SGDLS, CDR2 YYNGEE. The CDR3 has 14 residues. Trimming removed 0 bases at V and 4 bases at J, with 9 bases between.

The chain links TRBV5-1 to TRBJ1-2; 8 bases are shared with TRBD1. This CDR3 comprises 18 residues. Trimming removed 0 bases from V and 2 bases from J; junction bases left unmatched: 12. Germline V gene data show CDR1 as SGHRS and CDR2 as YFSETQ. The CDR3 coding sequence is TGCGCCAGCAGCTTGGTCCCCTCGACAGGGGCCTTAAACTATGGCTACACCTTC. This translates into CASSLVPSTGALNYGYTF.

CDR3 residues: CASSSWQGAGNEQFF. Here the CDR3 DNA reads TGTGCCAGCAGTTCTTGGCAGGGGGCCGGCAATGAGCAGTTCTTC. This chain links TRBV6-5 with TRBJ2-1; 8 nucleotides agree with TRBD1. Germline trimming cut 4 bases from V and 6 bases from J; bases unmatched to any gene: 8. Per germline, CDR1 MNHEY and CDR2 SVGAGI. The CDR3 extends over 15 amino acids.

This chain links TRBV12-3 or TRBV12-4 with TRBJ1-2; possibly TRBD1 for D (6 bases). CDR3 length: 12 residues. V gave up 5 bases and J gave up 5 bases, with 9 bases separating them. The CDR3 is CASSPQGYGYTF. The CDR3 DNA reads TGTGCCAGCAGTCCCCAGGGGTATGGCTACACCTTC.

This clone came up a few times. V usage is TRBV7-8 and J usage is TRBJ2-7; 7 bases align to TRBD1. This CDR3 is built from 14 residues. CDR1 is SGHVS and CDR2 is FQNEAQ in the germline V gene. J lost 6 bases, V lost 5 bases, and 10 bases had no gene match. The CDR3 DNA follows: TGTGCCAGCAGCCCGCTGGCCGCAGGGGGCGAGCAGTACTTC. The encoded protein is CASSPLAAGGEQYF.

Written as DNA, the CDR3 is TGTGCCAGTACCGCACAGGGTAAAATTGAAGCTTTCTTT. Translation: CASTAQGKIEAFF. The J gene is TRBJ1-1, the V gene TRBV19; possible D gene TRBD1, 6 bases. Deletions cut 7 bases from V and 7 bases from J, with 16 bases between. This CDR3 is 13 amino acids long. Germline V gene data show CDR1 as LNHDA and CDR2 as SQIVND (reference sequence).